Below are 14 T cell receptor beta chains sequenced from a single sample in a study of shared clonotypes between healthy human individuals. Libraries were prepared by immunoSEQ multiplex PCR; TCRdb keeps only in-frame clonotypes and omits some of them. The table shows more than 2 million clones, with roughly 95% occurring only once. CD45RO-negative, CCR7-selected cells formed the naive CD8 fraction, which excluded terminally differentiated effector memory CD45RA+ cells. Sample: naive CD8+ T cells from PBMCs. These receptors were obtained from a man between 18 and 35 years old in good health. Some clones in this sample may be carry-over from other donors' samples.

V and J are TRBV6-5 and TRBJ2-2, with a tentative D call TRBD2 (5 bases). This CDR3 has 15 amino acids. Trimming removed 2 bases from V and 8 bases from J, with 15 bases in between. Germline lookup yields CDR1 MNHEY and CDR2 SVGAGI. In DNA form, the CDR3 reads TGTGCCAGCAGTTACGGAGTCACGGGGTGGGGGGAGCTGTTTTTT. Translating gives CASSYGVTGWGELFF.

V usage is TRBV5-6 and J usage is TRBJ1-5; maybe TRBD1 (5 bases). Germline CDR1 SGHDT, CDR2 YYEEEE. The CDR3 spans 15 residues. V was shortened by 4 bases and J by 2 bases, with 13 bases between the two germline ends. Written as DNA, the CDR3 is TGTGCCAGCAGCCCCTTTAGGGGCCGCAATCAGCCCCAGCATTTT. Protein: CASSPFRGRNQPQHF.

The rearrangement links TRBV7-9 to TRBJ2-7, with TRBD2 matching 9 bases. The ends lost 6 bases at V and 0 bases at J; junction bases unmatched: 6. The CDR3 has 15 residues. Germline CDR1 is SEHNR and CDR2 is FQNEAQ (reference sequence). Written as DNA, the CDR3 is TGTGCCAGCAGGTCTCTAGCGGGGAGCTCCTACGAGCAGTACTTC. Amino acid sequence: CASRSLAGSSYEQYF.

This chain links TRBV7-9 with TRBJ1-1; no definite D call. Germline V gene sequence: CDR1 SEHNR, CDR2 FQNEAQ (reference sequence). The CDR3 sequence is 17 residues long. V was trimmed by 1 base and J by 7 bases, leaving 22 bases between them. DNA of the CDR3: TGTGCCAGCAGCTTAGACATCGGGAGGGAAAAGGGAAGTGAAGCTTTCTTT. Encoded protein: CASSLDIGREKGSEAFF.

This chain connects TRBV5-1 to TRBJ2-7, with 7 bases aligning to TRBD1. Trimming at V came to 3 bases and at J to 0 bases, leaving 6 bases not matched to a gene. Germline CDR1 is SGHRS and CDR2 is YFSETQ. The CDR3 covers 15 residues. This chain's CDR3 is CASSYATGLSYEQYF. In nucleotides, the CDR3 is TGCGCCAGCAGCTACGCGACAGGGCTCTCCTACGAGCAGTACTTC. Drawing the rest from reference TRBV5-1 and TRBJ2-7, the complete variable domain is KAGVTQTPRYLIKTRGQQVTLSCSPISGHRSVSWYQQTPGQGLQFLFEYFSETQRNKGNFPGRFSGRQFSNSRSEMNVSTLELGDSALYLCASSYATGLSYEQYFGPGTRLTVT.

V usage is TRBV6-4 and J usage is TRBJ2-7; no clear D gene. The CDR3 contains 12 residues. V was cut by 10 bases and J by 5 bases, with 15 bases left in between. Germline values: CDR1 MRHNA, CDR2 SNTAGT. CDR3 sequence (DNA): TGTGCCATCGTAGAAAGCATTCACGAGCAGTACTTC. It codes for CAIVESIHEQYF.

The gene calls are TRBV21-1 and TRBJ1-2; TRBD1 is taken as the D call from the table, unchecked against the DNA. TRBV21-1 is designated a pseudogene. The CDR3 is 12 amino acids. CDR3 in DNA: TGTGCCAGCAGCCCAGGACAAGCTGGCTACACCTTC. As protein: CASSPGQAGYTF.

The chain links TRBV25-1 to TRBJ2-1; D remains ambiguous. Trimming left V 0 bases short and J 8 bases short, with 14 bases between. CDR3 length: 15 amino acids. Germline V gene sequence: CDR1 MGHDK, CDR2 SYGVNS. For the CDR3, the DNA is TGTGCCAGCAGTGAATATAAGAGTAGGGCGGATGAGCAGTTCTTC. It yields the protein CASSEYKSRADEQFF.

The chain links TRBV6-6 to TRBJ1-2, with a weak D call TRBD1 (6 bases). Trimming took off 5 bases at V and 3 bases at J, with 19 bases between the two ends. CDR1 and CDR2 (germline): MNHNY, SVGAGI (reference sequence). The length of the CDR3 is 16 residues. CDR3 amino acids: CASSPTAQGLDYGYTF. The CDR3, as DNA: TGTGCCAGCAGTCCAACAGCACAGGGACTCGACTATGGCTACACCTTC.

The chain links TRBV5-5 to TRBJ2-5; maybe TRBD1 (6 bases). Germline CDR1 reads SGHKS; CDR2 reads YYEKEE (reference sequence). The CDR3 is 18 amino acids. The ends were cut back, 4 bases at V and 0 bases at J, with 22 bases in the middle. CDR3 coding DNA: TGTGCCAGCAGCAGGGACAACGACGGGATACCCAACCAAGAGACCCAGTACTTC. Encoded protein: CASSRDNDGIPNQETQYF.

The gene calls are TRBV14 and TRBJ2-3, with a weak D call TRBD1 (6 bases). V was clipped by 3 bases and J by 4 bases, with 8 bases between them. CDR3 length: 13 amino acids. Germline CDR1 SGHDN, CDR2 FVKESK. The CDR3 bases are TGTGCCAGCAGCCACAACAGGGCAGATACGCAGTATTTT. This translates into CASSHNRADTQYF.

This clone was detected a few times. V gene TRBV9 combines with J gene TRBJ1-1; tentative D call: TRBD1 (5 bases). This CDR3 contains 14 residues. Germline CDR1 SGDLS, CDR2 YYNGEE. Trimming took off 2 bases at V and 4 bases at J, with 12 bases between the two ends. CDR3 DNA: TGTGCCAGCAGCGTTCGGGGCCCCGGCACTGAAGCTTTCTTT. Amino acid sequence: CASSVRGPGTEAFF. The full variable domain, completed using reference TRBV9 and TRBJ1-1, is DSGVTQTPKHLITATGQRVTLRCSPRSGDLSVYWYQQSLDQGLQFLIQYYNGEERAKGNILERFSAQQFPDLHSELNLSSLELGDSALYFCASSVRGPGTEAFFGQGTRLTVV.

The table lists this clone with a few counts. The CDR3 nucleotides read TGTGCCAGCAGTGGGGTTTGGACAGGGCGTAACTATGGCTACACCTTC. It yields the protein CASSGVWTGRNYGYTF. The chain is built from TRBV2 and TRBJ1-2; 8 bases are a match to TRBD1. The junction had 8 bases not matched to a gene; V was cut back by 4 bases and J by 1 base. The length of the CDR3 is 16 residues. Looked up from germline, CDR1 is SNHLY and CDR2 is FYNNEI.

This clone has only one observation. The gene calls are TRBV5-4 and TRBJ2-7, with D possibly matching TRBD2 (5 bases). Germline V gives CDR1 SGHNT, CDR2 YYREEE (reference sequence). Trimming took 3 bases from V and 1 from J, leaving 11 bases between them. The CDR3 spans 14 residues. CDR3 amino acids: CASSSASRSYEQYF. The CDR3 DNA is TGTGCCAGCAGCTCCGCTAGCAGGTCCTACGAGCAGTACTTC.